Listed below are T cell receptor beta chains from one sample, sequenced in a study of cytomegalovirus exposure and HLA in healthy donors. Sequenced by immunoSEQ multiplex PCR; TCRdb stores in-frame clones only, minus some. The sample table includes tens of thousands of clones. The sample comprised PBMCs. These receptors came from a female donor in good health and CMV-seropositive. Both conserved end residues are part of each CDR3. The D gene is left open where the match is weak.

v_gene	d_gene	j_gene	CDR3nt	CDR3aa
TRBV4-3	TRBD1	TRBJ1-6	TGCGCCAGCAGCCAGGCCGGGACAGAGGGTTCACCCCTCCACTTT	CASSQAGTEGSPLHF
TRBV4-1	TRBD2	TRBJ2-1	TGCGCCAGCAGCCAAGTTCGGCTGGGCGGGGGGGCAATGCAGTTCTTC	CASSQVRLGGGAMQFF
TRBV2	TRBD2	TRBJ2-7	TGTGCCAGCAGTGAAACCGGGACTAGCGGGCATTACGAGCAGTACTTC	CASSETGTSGHYEQYF
TRBV27	TRBD2	TRBJ2-7	TGTGCCAGCAGTCCGCTAGGGACTAGCGGGAGGGTCGAGCAGTACTTC	CASSPLGTSGRVEQYF
TRBV6-1	TRBD1	TRBJ1-1	TGTGCCAGCAGTGTTGACAGGGACGGGCGGGCTTTCTTT	CASSVDRDGRAFF
TRBV4-2	TRBD2	TRBJ2-1	TGTGCCAGCAGCCAAGATCCCAGCGGGAGTGGCAATGAGCAGTTCTTC	CASSQDPSGSGNEQFF
TRBV28	TRBD1	TRBJ1-5	TGTGCCAGCAGGACAGGGGGGTATCAGCCCCAGCATTTT	CASRTGGYQPQHF
TRBV2	TRBD2	TRBJ2-5	TGTGCCAGCACTGGACTAGCCCAAGAGACCCAGTACTTC	CASTGLAQETQYF
TRBV5-1	-	TRBJ2-7	TGCGCCAGCAGCGTTCGGGTTGGCCCCTACGAGCAGTACTTC	CASSVRVGPYEQYF
TRBV11-2	TRBD1	TRBJ2-2	TGTGCCAGCACTATCAAACAGGGGACCGGGGAGCTGTTTTTT	CASTIKQGTGELFF
TRBV6-1	-	TRBJ1-4	TGTGCCAGCTGGAGGGGAGGGGCTAATGAAAAACTGTTTTTT	CASWRGGANEKLFF
TRBV18	-	TRBJ2-7	TGTGCCAGCTCACCAGACAGCTCCTACGAGCAGTACTTC	CASSPDSSYEQYF
TRBV4-1	TRBD2	TRBJ2-1	TGCGCCAGCAGCCAAGTCCCTCTAGCGGGGGACAATGAGCAGTTCTTC	CASSQVPLAGDNEQFF
TRBV5-1	TRBD2	TRBJ2-3	TGCGCCAGCAGTTCGGGGGCTAGCGGGAACACAGATACGCAGTATTTT	CASSSGASGNTDTQYF
TRBV19	TRBD1	TRBJ1-4	TGTGCCAGTAGTATATCGGGGACAGGGGAAAAACTGTTTTTT	CASSISGTGEKLFF
TRBV11-2	-	TRBJ1-6	TGTGCCAGCAGCTTAGGGCCGGGATCGGCACCCCTCCACTTT	CASSLGPGSAPLHF
TRBV10-3	TRBD1	TRBJ2-7	TGTGCCATCAGTGAGCCGGGACAGGGTACCTACGAGCAGTACTTC	CAISEPGQGTYEQYF
TRBV5-1	-	TRBJ2-3	TGCGCCAGCAGCTTGGGGACTAGCACAGATACGCAGTATTTT	CASSLGTSTDTQYF
TRBV29-1	-	TRBJ1-4	TGCAGCGTCGCGCGACAGAATAATGAAAAACTGTTTTTT	CSVARQNNEKLFF
TRBV6-1	-	TRBJ1-5	TGTGCCAGCAGAGGGGGGGCGGGAAATCAGCCCCAGCATTTT	CASRGGAGNQPQHF
TRBV7-3	TRBD2	TRBJ2-5	TGTGCCAGCAGCACCACCGGGACTAACCTAGAGACCCAGTACTTC	CASSTTGTNLETQYF
TRBV28	TRBD1	TRBJ2-1	TGTGCCAGCAGCTCGGGACAGGGATTCTACAATGAGCAGTTCTTC	CASSSGQGFYNEQFF
TRBV7-2	-	TRBJ2-1	TGTGCCAGCAGGACAGCTATTGAGCAGTTCTTC	CASRTAIEQFF
TRBV7-2	TRBD2	TRBJ2-1	TGTGCCAGCAGATTAGTCTGGCGGGAGGGTGAGCAGTTCTTC	CASRLVWREGEQFF
TRBV6-5	-	TRBJ1-4	TGTGCCAGCAGTCCCGTAGGGGTCCTTAATGAAAAACTGTTTTTT	CASSPVGVLNEKLFF
TRBV4-1	TRBD2	TRBJ2-7	TGCGCCAGCAGCTTTGCCCAGACTAGCGGGAGTGACGAGCAGTACTTC	CASSFAQTSGSDEQYF
TRBV12-5	-	TRBJ2-7	TGTGCTAGTGGTTTAAAACGGCAGAGAGGCGAGCAGTACTTC	CASGLKRQRGEQYF
TRBV19	-	TRBJ2-3	TGTGCCAGTAGTAGCACAGGAGCAACGCCGGCAGATACGCAGTATTTT	CASSSTGATPADTQYF
TRBV7-9	TRBD1	TRBJ2-3	TGTGCCAGCAGCTTAGGTCCGGGACAGACAGATACGCAGTATTTT	CASSLGPGQTDTQYF
TRBV18	-	TRBJ1-4	TGTGCCAGCTCACCTCCCAGGGGCCAGGTCCGAAAACTGTTTTTT	CASSPPRGQVRKLFF
TRBV4-2	-	TRBJ1-6	TGTGCCAGCAGCCAAGAGCGGGACCGTGCTTCACCCCTCCACTTT	CASSQERDRASPLHF
TRBV7-2	TRBD2	TRBJ2-7	TGTGCCAGCAGCTTAGGCGGGGGGAACCTCTACGAGCAGTACTTC	CASSLGGGNLYEQYF
TRBV4-3	TRBD1	TRBJ1-1	TGCGCCAGCAGCCAAGACCCCCAGGGGGCGAACACTGAAGCTTTCTTT	CASSQDPQGANTEAFF
TRBV6-5	-	TRBJ2-7	TGTGCCAGCAGTCCATTGCGGGGTTCCTACGAGCAGTACTTC	CASSPLRGSYEQYF
TRBV10-2	-	TRBJ2-7	TGCGCCAGCACTCTTCCCTCACACTACGAGCAGTACTTC	CASTLPSHYEQYF
TRBV18	-	TRBJ1-2	TGTGCCAGCTCACCAACAACCACAGGAGGCTACACCTTC	CASSPTTTGGYTF
TRBV18	TRBD1	TRBJ2-4	TGTGCCAGCTCACCGGGGGGTGGGACAGGCCAGAGTGAAAACATTCAGTACTTC	CASSPGGGTGQSENIQYF
TRBV5-6	TRBD2	TRBJ2-7	TGTGCCAGCAGCTTCCTAGCGGGGGGCGCTCCCGAGCAGTACTTC	CASSFLAGGAPEQYF
TRBV4-1	TRBD2	TRBJ2-1	TGCGCCAGCAGCCAAGTTCCTAGCGGGAGGGACAATGAGCAGTTCTTC	CASSQVPSGRDNEQFF
TRBV29-1	-	TRBJ1-4	TGCAGCGTTGCCGGGGGTGGGGAAAAACTGTTTTTT	CSVAGGGEKLFF
TRBV18	-	TRBJ2-7	TGTGCCAGCTCGCAACAGGGCTACGAGCAGTACTTC	CASSQQGYEQYF
TRBV25-1	-	TRBJ2-1	TGTGCCAGCAGCAATATAGGGGGAGGGCTTATGAATGAGCAGTTCTTC	CASSNIGGGLMNEQFF
TRBV4-2	-	TRBJ1-2	TGTGCCAGCAGCCAGGCGGGAGTGGAGGGCTACACCTTC	CASSQAGVEGYTF
TRBV18	-	TRBJ1-1	TGTGCCAGCCACGACCTCGGGGGGGGGTACACTGAAGCTTTCTTT	CASHDLGGGYTEAFF
TRBV5-8	-	TRBJ2-7	TGTGCCAGCAGACAGTACTACGAGCAGTACTTC	CASRQYYEQYF
TRBV30	TRBD2	TRBJ2-5	TGTGCCTGGAGGGGTGAGACTAGCGGGAGGGCCGGTCAGGAGAACCAGTACTTC	CAWRGETSGRAGQENQYF
TRBV19	-	TRBJ2-3	TGTGCCAGTAGTATAGATCGCCTAGCAAGCACAGATACGCAGTATTTT	CASSIDRLASTDTQYF
TRBV7-9	-	TRBJ1-4	TGTGCCAGCAGCTTCAGGACAACTAATGAAAAACTGTTTTTT	CASSFRTTNEKLFF
TRBV2	-	TRBJ1-2	TGTGCCAGCAGTGGGGGGCAGCGAGGTTACGGCTACACCTTC	CASSGGQRGYGYTF
TRBV4-1	TRBD2	TRBJ2-3	TGCGCCAGCAGCTTACGACCGGGACTAGCGGGAGGCGCCACAGATACGCAGTATTTT	CASSLRPGLAGGATDTQYF
TRBV19	-	TRBJ2-7	TGTGCCAGTAGTAAACAGGGTGTGTCCTACGAGCAGTACTTC	CASSKQGVSYEQYF
TRBV6-1	-	TRBJ2-2	TGTGCCAGCAGTGAAGCGGCAGGAGGATGGCGCCCTTCCCAACGGGGGGAGCTGTTTTTT	CASSEAAGGWRPSQRGELFF
TRBV14	TRBD1	TRBJ1-2	TGTGCCAGCAGCCGTGACAGGGGCTATGGCTACACCTTC	CASSRDRGYGYTF
TRBV7-9	-	TRBJ2-5	TGTGCCAGCAGACTAGGCCTAGGAGAGACCCAGTACTTC	CASRLGLGETQYF
TRBV7-2	-	TRBJ2-7	TGTGCCAGCAGCCCTTATACCGGGATGGAGCAGTACTTC	CASSPYTGMEQYF
TRBV4-2	TRBD1	TRBJ1-2	TGTGCCAGCAGCCGGTTAGTGGGGCCGGGACAGGGCTACTATGGCTACACCTTC	CASSRLVGPGQGYYGYTF
TRBV5-6	TRBD2	TRBJ2-3	TGTGCCAGCAGCTTGACTAGCGGCTTCACAGATACGCAGTATTTT	CASSLTSGFTDTQYF
TRBV19	-	TRBJ1-5	TGTGCCAGTAGTATAGAACCCTCGAGGATACAGCCCCAGCATTTT	CASSIEPSRIQPQHF